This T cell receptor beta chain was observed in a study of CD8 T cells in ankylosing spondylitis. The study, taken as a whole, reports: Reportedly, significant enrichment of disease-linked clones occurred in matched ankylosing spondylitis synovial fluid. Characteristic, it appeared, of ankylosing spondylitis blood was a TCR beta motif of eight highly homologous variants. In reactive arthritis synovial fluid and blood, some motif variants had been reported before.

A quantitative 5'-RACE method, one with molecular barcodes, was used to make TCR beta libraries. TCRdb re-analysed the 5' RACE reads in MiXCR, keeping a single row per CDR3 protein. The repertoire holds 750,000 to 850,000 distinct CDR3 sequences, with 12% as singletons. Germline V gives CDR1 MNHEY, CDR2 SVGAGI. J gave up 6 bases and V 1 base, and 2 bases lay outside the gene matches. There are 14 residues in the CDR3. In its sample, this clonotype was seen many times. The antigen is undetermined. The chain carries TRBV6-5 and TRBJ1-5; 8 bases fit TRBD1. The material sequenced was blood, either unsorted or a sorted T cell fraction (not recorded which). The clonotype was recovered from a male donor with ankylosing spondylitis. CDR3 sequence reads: CASSYYRGFQPQHF. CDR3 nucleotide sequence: TGTGCCAGCAGTTACTACAGGGGGTTTCAGCCCCAGCATTTT.